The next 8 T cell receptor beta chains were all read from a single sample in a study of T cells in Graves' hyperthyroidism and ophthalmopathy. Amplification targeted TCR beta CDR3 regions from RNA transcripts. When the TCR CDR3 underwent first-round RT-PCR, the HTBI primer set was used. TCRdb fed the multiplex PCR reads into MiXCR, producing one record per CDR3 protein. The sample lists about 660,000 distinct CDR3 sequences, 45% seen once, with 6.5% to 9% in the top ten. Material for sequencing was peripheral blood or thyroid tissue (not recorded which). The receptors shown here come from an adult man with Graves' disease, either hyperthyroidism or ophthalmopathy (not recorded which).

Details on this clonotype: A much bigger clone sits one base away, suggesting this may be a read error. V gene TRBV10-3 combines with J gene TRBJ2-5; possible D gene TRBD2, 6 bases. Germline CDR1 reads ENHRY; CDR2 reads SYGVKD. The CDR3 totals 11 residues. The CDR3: CASSVGGTQHF. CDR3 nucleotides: TGTGCCAGCAGTGTCGGGGGTACCCAGCACTTC.

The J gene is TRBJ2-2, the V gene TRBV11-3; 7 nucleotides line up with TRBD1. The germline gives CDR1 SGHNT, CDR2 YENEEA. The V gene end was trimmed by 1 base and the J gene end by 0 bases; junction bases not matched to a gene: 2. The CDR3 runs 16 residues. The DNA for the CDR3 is TGTGCCAGCAGCTTAGTCGGGACAGCGAACACCGGGGAGCTGTTTTTT. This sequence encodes CASSLVGTANTGELFF. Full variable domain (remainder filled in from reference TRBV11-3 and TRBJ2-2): EAGVVQSPRYKIIEKKQPVAFWCNPISGHNTLYWYLQNLGQGPELLIRYENEEAVDDSQLPKDRFSAERLKGVDSTLKIQPAELGDSAVYLCASSLVGTANTGELFFGEGSRLTVL.

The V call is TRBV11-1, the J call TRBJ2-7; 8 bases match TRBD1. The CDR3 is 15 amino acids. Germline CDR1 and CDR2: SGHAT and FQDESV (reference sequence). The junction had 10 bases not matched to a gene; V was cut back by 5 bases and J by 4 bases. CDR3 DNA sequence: TGTGCCAGCAGCCCAGAGACAGGGGACCCATACGAGCAGTACTTC. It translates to CASSPETGDPYEQYF.

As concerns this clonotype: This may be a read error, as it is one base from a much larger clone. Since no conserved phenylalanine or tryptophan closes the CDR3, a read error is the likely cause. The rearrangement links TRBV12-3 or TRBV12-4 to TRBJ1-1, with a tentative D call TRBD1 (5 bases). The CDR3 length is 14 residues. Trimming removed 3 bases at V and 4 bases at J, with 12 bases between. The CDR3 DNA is TGTGCCAGCAGTTTCGCAGGGACGGGCACTGAAGCTTTCCTT. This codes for CASSFAGTGTEAFL.

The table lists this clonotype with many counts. The CDR3 DNA follows: TGTGCCACCAACGCAGAAGCTAACTATGGCTACACCTTC. Translation gives CATNAEANYGYTF. V is TRBV2 and J is TRBJ1-2, with D unresolved. This CDR3 is built from 13 residues. V was cut by 10 bases and J by 0 bases, with 12 bases left in between. CDR1 is SNHLY and CDR2 is FYNNEI in the germline V gene.

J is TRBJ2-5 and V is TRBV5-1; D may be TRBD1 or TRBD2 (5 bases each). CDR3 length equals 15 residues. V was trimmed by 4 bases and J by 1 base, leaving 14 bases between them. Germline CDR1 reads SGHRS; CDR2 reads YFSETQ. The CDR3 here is CASSPGTLTQETQYF. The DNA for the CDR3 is TGCGCCAGCAGCCCGGGGACCTTGACCCAAGAGACCCAGTACTTC.

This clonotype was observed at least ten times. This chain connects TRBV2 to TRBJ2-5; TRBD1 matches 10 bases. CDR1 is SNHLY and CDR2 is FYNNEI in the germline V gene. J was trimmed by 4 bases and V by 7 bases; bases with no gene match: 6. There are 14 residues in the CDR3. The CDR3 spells CASMLDRGRETQYF. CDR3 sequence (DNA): TGTGCCAGCATGCTCGACAGGGGGCGAGAGACCCAGTACTTC.

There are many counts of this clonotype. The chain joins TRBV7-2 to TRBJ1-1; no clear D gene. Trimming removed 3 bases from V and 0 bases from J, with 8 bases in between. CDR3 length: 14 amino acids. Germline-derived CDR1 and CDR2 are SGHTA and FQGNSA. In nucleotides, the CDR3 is TGTGCCAGCAGCTTCCCTAGCATGAACACTGAAGCTTTCTTT. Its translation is CASSFPSMNTEAFF. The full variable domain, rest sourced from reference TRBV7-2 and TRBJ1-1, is GAGVSQSPSNKVTEKGKDVELRCDPISGHTALYWYRQSLGQGLEFLIYFQGNSAPDKSGLPSDRFSAERTGGSVSTLTIQRTQQEDSAVYLCASSFPSMNTEAFFGQGTRLTVV.